The 8 T cell receptor beta chains in this list originate from one sample, sequenced in a study of beta chain features in type 1 diabetes. The authors reverse transcribed all of the isolated RNA, so sequencing captured expressed TCRB transcripts. Measured with immunoSEQ multiplex PCR; TCRdb has only the in-frame clones, and not every one. This repertoire shows about 140,000 clones, roughly 9.7% found once; its top ten account for around 0.65%. Specimen: central memory CD4+ T cells from blood. The receptors here all came from a woman aged 40-49 years in good health.

This chain links TRBV29-1 with TRBJ2-2; 10 bases are shared with TRBD2. Germline values: CDR1 SQVTM, CDR2 ANQGSEA. Trimming at V came to 2 bases and at J to 3 bases, leaving 3 bases not matched to a gene. The CDR3 extends over 15 amino acids. CDR3 nucleotides: TGCAGCGTTGAAAGGCTAGCGGGGGACACCGGGGAGCTGTTTTTT. It codes for CSVERLAGDTGELFF.

This rearrangement joins TRBV13 to TRBJ1-2, with TRBD1 matching over 7 bases. The junction had 8 bases not matched to a gene; V was cut back by 2 bases and J by 8 bases. This CDR3 is built from 14 residues. Looked up from germline, CDR1 is PRHDT and CDR2 is FYEKMQ (reference sequence). The CDR3 nucleotides read TGTGCCAGCAGCTTAAGGCAGGGGGAGCGCGGCTACACCTTC. Translating it yields CASSLRQGERGYTF.

The rearrangement uses TRBV5-1 and TRBJ2-5; 9 bases are a match to TRBD1. The CDR3 covers 15 residues. The V and J ends lost 4 bases and 5 bases, in that order; junction bases with no gene match: 9. Germline V CDR1 and CDR2: SGHRS, YFSETQ. In DNA, the CDR3 is TGCGCCAGCAGCCCGGGGACAGGGTACCTCGAGACCCAGTACTTC. This gives the protein CASSPGTGYLETQYF. Together with reference TRBV5-1 and TRBJ2-5, the CDR3 gives the full variable domain: KAGVTQTPRYLIKTRGQQVTLSCSPISGHRSVSWYQQTPGQGLQFLFEYFSETQRNKGNFPGRFSGRQFSNSRSEMNVSTLELGDSALYLCASSPGTGYLETQYFGPGTRLLVL.

The chain joins TRBV6-1 to TRBJ2-3; 8 bases are shared with TRBD1. The CDR3 length is 14 residues. Germline V CDR1 and CDR2: MNHNS, SASEGT. The junction had 6 bases not matched to a gene; V was cut back by 8 bases and J by 2 bases. The CDR3 nucleotides are TGTGCCAGCGCCACAGGGGGTGACACAGATACGCAGTATTTT. Translating it yields CASATGGDTDTQYF.

This clone has a handful of counts. V usage is TRBV10-3 and J usage is TRBJ2-3; 15 nucleotides align to TRBD2. Germline V gives CDR1 ENHRY, CDR2 SYGVKD. This CDR3 comprises 14 residues. After removal of 10 bases from V and 4 bases from J, the junction contained 3 bases not matched to a gene. The CDR3: CATRTSGGADTQYF. For the CDR3, the DNA is TGTGCCACCCGGACTAGCGGGGGGGCAGATACGCAGTATTTT.

The chain has TRBV5-1 and TRBJ2-7; TRBD1 is a possible D gene (6 bases). CDR3 length equals 14 residues. V was cut by 0 bases and J by 2 bases, with 9 bases left in between. Germline values: CDR1 SGHRS, CDR2 YFSETQ. CDR3 in amino acids: CASSLGQDPYEQYF. The CDR3 DNA reads as TGCGCCAGCAGCTTGGGACAGGACCCCTACGAGCAGTACTTC.

This chain uses TRBV5-6 with TRBJ1-5; D may be TRBD1 (5 bases). This CDR3 is built from 17 residues. Germline CDR1 reads SGHDT; CDR2 reads YYEEEE. Trimming pared 3 bases from V and 2 bases from J, leaving 18 bases between. CDR3 in amino acids: CASSSGASGFGNQPQHF. CDR3 DNA sequence: TGTGCCAGCAGCTCCGGAGCCTCAGGGTTCGGCAATCAGCCCCAGCATTTT.

This sequence joins TRBV28 and TRBJ1-4; D ambiguous. The ends were cut back, 1 base at V and 6 bases at J, with 15 bases in the middle. The germline V gene encodes CDR1 MDHEN and CDR2 SYDVKM. The CDR3 has 16 residues. The CDR3 DNA sequence: TGTGCCAGCAGTTTATTGGGCTCCCCGGTGGATGAAAAACTGTTTTTT. It is translated as CASSLLGSPVDEKLFF. Full variable domain (outside the CDR3, taken from reference TRBV28 and TRBJ1-4): DVKVTQSSRYLVKRTGEKVFLECVQDMDHENMFWYRQDPGLGLRLIYFSYDVKMKEKGDIPEGYSVSREKKERFSLILESASTNQTSMYLCASSLLGSPVDEKLFFGSGTQLSVL.